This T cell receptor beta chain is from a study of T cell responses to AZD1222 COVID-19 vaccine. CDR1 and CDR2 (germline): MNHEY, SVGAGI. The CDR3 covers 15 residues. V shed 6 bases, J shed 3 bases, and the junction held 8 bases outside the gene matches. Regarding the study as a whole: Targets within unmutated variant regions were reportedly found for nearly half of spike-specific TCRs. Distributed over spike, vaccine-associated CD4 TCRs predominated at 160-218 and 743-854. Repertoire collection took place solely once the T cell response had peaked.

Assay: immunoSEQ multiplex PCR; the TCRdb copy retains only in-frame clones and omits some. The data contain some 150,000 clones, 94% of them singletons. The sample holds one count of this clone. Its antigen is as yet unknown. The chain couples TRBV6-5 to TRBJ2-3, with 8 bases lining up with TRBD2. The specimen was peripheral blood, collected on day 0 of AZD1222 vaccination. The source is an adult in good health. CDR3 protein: CASSRGGGRTDTQYF. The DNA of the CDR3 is TGTGCCAGCAGCAGGGGCGGGGGGCGGACAGATACGCAGTATTTT.